The rows below give T cell receptor beta chains drawn from one sample of a study of blood T cell repertoires in COVID-19. The data were produced by immunoSEQ multiplex PCR, yet TCRdb's version contains in-frame clones alone and is incomplete. The sample has about 300,000 clones; around 85% are singletons. Material for sequencing was PBMCs or T cells enriched from blood (not recorded which). The origin of the receptors is a woman aged 25-40 years who had been exposed to COVID-19. CDR3s include the opening cysteine and the closing phenylalanine or tryptophan. D genes are given only for firm matches. Clone size, where shown, is once, few, many, or a class for clones that have expanded.

TGTGCCAGCGTTTATAACACTGAAGCTTTCTTT	CASVYNTEAFF	.	TRBV28	TRBJ1-1	.
TGTGCCAGCAGTTTGGCGAGGCGAGCTTTCTTT	CASSLARRAFF	.	TRBV12-3/TRBV12-4	TRBJ1-1	.
TGCGCCACCCTCCCCGGGAGTGAGCAGTTCTTC	CATLPGSEQFF	.	TRBV5-1	TRBJ2-1	.
TGTGCCAGCAGCTTGCCTGGGACAGGCGGTGAGCAGTTCTTC	CASSLPGTGGEQFF	TRBD1	TRBV5-5	TRBJ2-1	.
TGTGCCACCAGTGATTCTAGTGGGAGCTATGGCTACACCTTC	CATSDSSGSYGYTF	.	TRBV24-1	TRBJ1-2	.
TGTGCCTGGAGTGTGGTAAAGGGGGATAATTCACCCCTCCACTTT	CAWSVVKGDNSPLHF	.	TRBV30	TRBJ1-6	.
TGTGCCAGCAGTTTTTTCCAGGGCCGCTCTGGAAACACCATATATTTT	CASSFFQGRSGNTIYF	.	TRBV27	TRBJ1-3	once
TGTGCCAGCAGCCTCGGCAGGGGATATGGCTACACCTTC	CASSLGRGYGYTF	.	TRBV27	TRBJ1-2	.
TGTGCCAGCAGCCAAGATTCAGGGGGCCCCGACTACAATGAGCAGTTCTTC	CASSQDSGGPDYNEQFF	TRBD1	TRBV3-1/TRBV3-2	TRBJ2-1	.
TGTGCCAGCAGTTTAGGTAGGTTGGGAGAGAACTCCTACGAGCAGTACTTC	CASSLGRLGENSYEQYF	.	TRBV28	TRBJ2-7	.
TGTGCCAGCAGTTCTCCGGGGGGGTCCAATGAGCAGTTCTTC	CASSSPGGSNEQFF	TRBD2	TRBV28	TRBJ2-1	.
TGTGCCAGTAGTACGACAGCGATGAACACTGAAGCTTTCTTT	CASSTTAMNTEAFF	.	TRBV19	TRBJ1-1	.
TGTGCCAGCAGCCTGGGGGCGGGGGGGCCAAATACGCAGTATTTT	CASSLGAGGPNTQYF	TRBD2	TRBV5-4	TRBJ2-3	.
TGTGCCAGTACCACGACAGGGAGCTCCTACGAGCAGTACTTC	CASTTTGSSYEQYF	TRBD1	TRBV19	TRBJ2-7	.
TGTGCCAGCAGTTTGAGACTACCCTACGAGCAGTACTTC	CASSLRLPYEQYF	.	TRBV28	TRBJ2-7	.
TGTGCCAGCAGTGGTCCGGGACAGGGGATTAGCTATGGCTACACCTTC	CASSGPGQGISYGYTF	TRBD1	TRBV28	TRBJ1-2	once
TGTGCCTGGAGTACGGGGGGGTCGGGCTACGAGCAGTACTTC	CAWSTGGSGYEQYF	TRBD2	TRBV30	TRBJ2-7	.
TGTGCCAGCAGCCCGGGGGGGGAGAAATACTATGGCTACACCTTC	CASSPGGEKYYGYTF	.	TRBV5-4	TRBJ1-2	.
TGTGCCAGCAGAGCAGGGGCCAATCAGCCCCAGCATTTT	CASRAGANQPQHF	.	TRBV6-5	TRBJ1-5	.
TGTGCCACCGGAGACAGGGAAAATCAGCCCCAGCATTTT	CATGDRENQPQHF	TRBD1	TRBV24-1	TRBJ1-5	many
TGTGCCAGCAGCCAAGCGGCGGTTGGCTACACCTTC	CASSQAAVGYTF	.	TRBV3-1/TRBV3-2	TRBJ1-2	.
TGTGCCAGCAGTGATCCGGTAGCGGGAAGGAACGAGCAGTACTTC	CASSDPVAGRNEQYF	TRBD2	TRBV2	TRBJ2-7	once
TGTGCCAGCAGCCATACCTACGAGCAGTACTTC	CASSHTYEQYF	.	TRBV14	TRBJ2-7	once
TGCGCCAGCAGCTTGGCCCAGGGGGGCAGGAACACCATATATTTT	CASSLAQGGRNTIYF	TRBD1	TRBV5-1	TRBJ1-3	.
TGTGCCAGCAGCCCCCGGACTAGCGGGAGCGAGCAGTACTTC	CASSPRTSGSEQYF	TRBD2	TRBV3-1/TRBV3-2	TRBJ2-7	.
TGTGCCAGCAGTTCGGACAGGGGAACTAACTATGGCTACACCTTC	CASSSDRGTNYGYTF	TRBD1	TRBV28	TRBJ1-2	.
TGTGCCAGCCGATATCGCAAAGGGGGCTTCTACGAGCAGTACTTC	CASRYRKGGFYEQYF	TRBD1	TRBV6-5	TRBJ2-7	.
TGTGCCAGCACCCCTGCCGGCCGGGCCGGGGAGCTGTTTTTT	CASTPAGRAGELFF	.	TRBV28	TRBJ2-2	few
TGTGCCAGCAGCTTATTAGCGGAATACTACGAGCAGTACTTC	CASSLLAEYYEQYF	.	TRBV11-2	TRBJ2-7	.
TGTGCCAGCAGCTTGTTGGGAGACAAAAACATTCAGTACTTC	CASSLLGDKNIQYF	.	TRBV5-4	TRBJ2-4	.
TGTGCCAGCGGGGGAGGGAACACTGAAGCTTTCTTT	CASGGGNTEAFF	.	TRBV4-2	TRBJ1-1	.